Below, 6 T cell receptor beta chains from the same sample are listed, as sequenced in a study of T cell responses to AZD1222 COVID-19 vaccine. This table comes from immunoSEQ multiplex PCR, and its TCRdb copy is limited to in-frame clones, with some not included. The sample holds about 120,000 clones, roughly 86% seen once. The material was peripheral blood, obtained 28 days after the second AZD1222 dose. The receptors here all came from an adult who received the AZD1222 COVID-19 vaccine.

The gene calls are TRBV13 and TRBJ1-2, with D unclear. Germline CDR1 is PRHDT and CDR2 is FYEKMQ (reference sequence). V was clipped by 5 bases and J by 0 bases, with 16 bases between them. The CDR3 contains 16 residues. The CDR3 is CASSLFGLTANYGYTF. The CDR3 DNA is TGTGCCAGCAGCCTTTTCGGACTCACCGCTAACTATGGCTACACCTTC.

This chain uses TRBV9 with TRBJ2-1; TRBD2 matches 13 bases. The CDR3 loop spans 17 amino acids. V dropped 0 bases and J dropped 4; count of bases not matched to a gene: 4. Germline lookup yields CDR1 SGDLS and CDR2 YYNGEE. CDR3 bases: TGTGCCAGCAGCGTAGAGGGACTAGCGGGAAATTACAATGAGCAGTTCTTC. This codes for CASSVEGLAGNYNEQFF.

The chain employs TRBV5-4 and TRBJ1-6, with D possibly TRBD1 on 5 matching bases. V was pared by 2 bases and J by 5 bases, with 8 bases between. From germline, CDR1 is SGHNT and CDR2 YYREEE (reference sequence). This CDR3 spans 14 amino acids. This chain's CDR3 is CASSFGRDNSPLHF. In DNA, the CDR3 is TGTGCCAGCAGCTTCGGCAGGGATAATTCACCCCTCCACTTT.

The V call is TRBV10-3, the J call TRBJ1-4; a possible D gene is TRBD1 (5 bases). Looked up from germline, CDR1 is ENHRY and CDR2 is SYGVKD. V was clipped by 3 bases and J by 5 bases, with 10 bases between them. The CDR3 extends over 14 amino acids. CDR3: CAISDSRENEKLFF. CDR3 coding DNA: TGTGCCATCAGTGATTCCAGGGAAAATGAAAAACTGTTTTTT.

The chain combines TRBV7-9 with TRBJ1-6; D may be TRBD1 (5 bases). Germline assignment: CDR1 SEHNR and CDR2 FQNEAQ (reference sequence). The CDR3 is 14 amino acids. V was trimmed by 1 base and J by 9 bases, leaving 10 bases between them. The CDR3 nucleotides read TGTGCCAGCAGCTTAGGGGGCAGGGCTTCACCCCTCCACTTT. It specifies CASSLGGRASPLHF.

This clone has just a few counts. This rearrangement joins TRBV9 to TRBJ1-1; no clear D gene. V dropped 5 bases and J dropped 2 bases, with 10 bases sitting between them. In germline, CDR1 is SGDLS, CDR2 YYNGEE. The CDR3 is 13 amino acids. The CDR3 is CASSYSGNTEAFF. The CDR3 bases are TGTGCCAGCAGTTACAGCGGCAACACTGAAGCTTTCTTT.